This T cell receptor (beta chain) is from a study of early T cells in non-severe SARS-CoV-2 infection. General study points: Private and CD4 specificities were missed by VDJdb matching, which favored anti-spike CD8 responses.

Individual cDNA molecules received unique molecular identifiers. TCRdb itself ran the 5' RACE reads through MiXCR, one entry per CDR3 protein. Found here are fewer than 100,000 distinct CDR3 sequences, roughly 12% of them singletons; the top ten hold approximately 3.6%. This clonotype showed up many times. Its specificity is unknown. Germline CDR1 MNHNS, CDR2 SASEGT. The CDR3 has 16 residues. After removal of 3 bases from V and 5 bases from J, the junction contained 7 bases not matched to a gene. The material sequenced was whole blood. The source is an adult who was a healthcare worker with PCR-confirmed SARS-CoV-2 infection or an uninfected control (not recorded which). The chain links TRBV6-1 to TRBJ2-3, with 11 bases matching TRBD2. The CDR3 nucleotides are TGTGCCAGCAGTGAGGTAGCGGGAGGGCCAGAAGATACGCAGTATTTT. This codes for CASSEVAGGPEDTQYF.